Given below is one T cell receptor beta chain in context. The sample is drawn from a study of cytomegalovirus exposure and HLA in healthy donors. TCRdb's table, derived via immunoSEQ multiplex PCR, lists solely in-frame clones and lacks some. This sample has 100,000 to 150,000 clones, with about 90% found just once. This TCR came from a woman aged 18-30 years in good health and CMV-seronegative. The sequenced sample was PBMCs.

The CDR3 loop reads CASSGDRPFSGEQYF. The CDR3 DNA sequence: TGTGCCAGCAGTGGAGACAGGCCCTTCTCGGGCGAGCAGTACTTC. The chain couples TRBV14 to TRBJ2-7; D perhaps matches TRBD1 (6 bases). V was clipped by 6 bases and J by 6 bases, with 21 bases between them. Germline CDR1 SGHDN, CDR2 FVKESK. This CDR3 is built from 15 residues.